These 11 T cell receptor beta chains originate from one sample sequenced in a study of cytomegalovirus exposure and HLA in healthy donors. The PCR was carried out with 60 Vbeta primers and 13 Jbeta primers. Method: immunoSEQ multiplex PCR; TCRdb's copy keeps in-frame clones and lacks some. Altogether about 90,000 clones are present, roughly 76% being singletons, with the ten largest covering under 20%. The source material was PBMCs. The source is a woman aged 55 to 70 in good health and CMV-seropositive.

The rearrangement joins TRBV19 to TRBJ2-1; 8 bases are shared with TRBD2. The CDR3 covers 15 residues. Germline CDR1 is LNHDA and CDR2 is SQIVND (reference sequence). Losses at the gene ends were 10 bases for V and 0 bases for J; bases not matched to a gene: 8. The CDR3 is CATNSGTSSYNEQFF. CDR3 sequence (DNA): TGTGCCACCAATTCCGGGACTAGCTCCTACAATGAGCAGTTCTTC.

J is TRBJ1-2 and V is TRBV5-1; TRBD1 is a possible D gene (6 bases). The V end lost 2 bases, the J end lost 4 bases, and 18 bases lay between the germline ends. CDR1 and CDR2 (germline): SGHRS, YFSETQ. CDR3 length: 16 amino acids. The CDR3 region is CASSLSYRAASYGYTF. In DNA, the CDR3 is TGCGCCAGCAGCTTATCATACAGGGCCGCAAGCTATGGCTACACCTTC.

This clone was counted only a few times. J is TRBJ2-1 and V is TRBV6-1; 7 bases fit TRBD1. Germline V gene sequence: CDR1 MNHNS, CDR2 SASEGT. Unmatched junction bases numbered 5, after V lost 2 bases and J lost 4 bases. The CDR3 consists of 15 residues. As DNA, the CDR3 is TGTGCCAGCAGTGAATTGAGGGGGCTATACAATGAGCAGTTCTTC. It translates to CASSELRGLYNEQFF.

This chain links TRBV30 with TRBJ2-3; D ambiguous. V gave up 3 bases and J gave up 1 base, with 8 bases separating them. The CDR3 loop spans 13 amino acids. Germline V gene lookup returns CDR1 GTSNPN and CDR2 SVGIG (reference sequence). The CDR3 loop is CAWRRFGTDTQYF. As DNA, the CDR3 is TGTGCCTGGAGGCGGTTCGGCACAGATACGCAGTATTTT.

V is TRBV6-5 and J is TRBJ1-3; D is perhaps TRBD1 (5 bases). Germline CDR1 reads MNHEY; CDR2 reads SVGAGI. V shed 8 bases and J shed 6 bases, with 14 bases lying between them. This CDR3 is 13 amino acids long. CDR3: CASGTTRENTIYF. DNA of the CDR3: TGTGCCAGCGGGACTACGAGGGAAAACACCATATATTTT.

The V call is TRBV9, the J call TRBJ1-1, with TRBD1 as a possible D gene (5 bases). Trimming cost V 0 bases and J 6 bases, with 15 bases left between them. The V gene's germline CDR1 is SGDLS and CDR2 YYNGEE. This CDR3 has 15 residues. The CDR3 region is CASSVDVGGGSEAFF. CDR3 sequence (DNA): TGTGCCAGCAGCGTAGATGTTGGGGGAGGTTCTGAAGCTTTCTTT.

The chain employs TRBV5-1 and TRBJ2-2; D gene ambiguous. The CDR3 totals 13 residues. Germline assignment: CDR1 SGHRS and CDR2 YFSETQ. V lost 3 bases, J lost 5 bases, and 8 bases lay in between. The CDR3 DNA sequence: TGCGCCAGCAGCTCGAGTCCTACCGGGGAGCTGTTTTTT. Amino acids: CASSSSPTGELFF.

V and J are TRBV10-1 and TRBJ2-1; a weak D match, TRBD2 (6 bases). Germline CDR1 and CDR2: WNHNN and SYGVQD (reference sequence). This CDR3 contains 16 residues. Trimming stripped 2 bases from V and 0 bases from J, with 11 bases between. CDR3 protein: CASSEAGTSSYNEQFF. CDR3 nucleotides: TGCGCCAGCAGTGAGGCGGGGACGAGCTCCTACAATGAGCAGTTCTTC.

The chain carries TRBV30 and TRBJ2-1; TRBD1 matches at 9 bases. The germline gives CDR1 GTSNPN, CDR2 SVGIG (reference sequence). This CDR3 region has 15 residues. The trim removed 3 bases at V and 8 bases at J, leaving 11 bases unmatched. The CDR3 coding sequence is TGTGCCTGGAGAGATATCCGGGACAGGGTCTATGAGCAGTTCTTC. Encoded protein: CAWRDIRDRVYEQFF.

The J gene is TRBJ2-5, the V gene TRBV5-4; 15 bases map to TRBD2. The CDR3 sequence is 16 residues long. The V and J ends lost 4 bases and 5 bases, in that order; junction bases with no gene match: 6. Looked up from germline, CDR1 is SGHNT and CDR2 is YYREEE (reference sequence). The CDR3 DNA reads TGTGCCAGCAGCCCAGGGACTAGCGGGAGGAGTGAGACCCAGTACTTC. Residues: CASSPGTSGRSETQYF.

This clone was recorded once. V usage is TRBV6-4 and J usage is TRBJ1-2, with 7 bases identical to TRBD1. The trim removed 3 bases at V and 7 bases at J, leaving 17 bases unmatched. Germline loops: CDR1 MRHNA, CDR2 SNTAGT. The CDR3 is 17 amino acids. The CDR3 spells CASSDYFSRDRRGGYTF. The CDR3 nucleotides read TGTGCCAGCAGTGATTATTTTAGTCGGGACAGACGTGGTGGCTACACCTTC.